This T cell receptor beta chain was identified during a study of blood T cell repertoires in COVID-19. Study as a whole: The origin of the acute and convalescent COVID-19 samples was the United States, Italy and Spain. Nucleic acid was either cDNA or gDNA, and it came from T cells, B-cell-depleted T cells, or PBMCs.

CDR3 length equals 16 residues. Germline CDR1 reads SEHNR; CDR2 reads FQNEAQ (reference sequence). V was pared by 1 base and J by 3 bases, with 13 bases between. In the original workflow: Nucleated cell counts were estimated from reference gene primer amplification. Assay: immunoSEQ multiplex PCR; the TCRdb copy retains only in-frame clones and omits some. V and J calls plus clone size are reproduced from that table; the DNA served to infer D and trimming. The sample has about 400,000 clones, around 86% seen once. V is TRBV7-9 and J is TRBJ1-3; D unclear. Material: peripheral blood. This sequence originates from a human donor in a cohort sampled during active COVID-19. This chain's CDR3 is CASSLGLVSSGNTIYF. The CDR3 DNA is TGTGCCAGCAGCTTAGGATTGGTTTCGAGTGGAAACACCATATATTTT.